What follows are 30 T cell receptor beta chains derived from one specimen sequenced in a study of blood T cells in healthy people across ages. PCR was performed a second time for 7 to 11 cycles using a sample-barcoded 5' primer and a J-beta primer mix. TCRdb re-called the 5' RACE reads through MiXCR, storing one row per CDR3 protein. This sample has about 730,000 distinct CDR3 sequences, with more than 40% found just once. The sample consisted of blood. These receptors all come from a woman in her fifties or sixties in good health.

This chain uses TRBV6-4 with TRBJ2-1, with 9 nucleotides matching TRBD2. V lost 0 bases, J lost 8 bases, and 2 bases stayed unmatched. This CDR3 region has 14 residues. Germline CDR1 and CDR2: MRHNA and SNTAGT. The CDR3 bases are TGTGCCAGCAGTGACTCGGGACTAGCCCATGAGCAGTTCTTC. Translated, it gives CASSDSGLAHEQFF.

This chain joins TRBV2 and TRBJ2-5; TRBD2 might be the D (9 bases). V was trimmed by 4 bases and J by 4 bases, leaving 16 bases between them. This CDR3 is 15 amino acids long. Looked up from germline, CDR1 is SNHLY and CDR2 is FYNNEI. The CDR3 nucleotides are TGTGCCAGCAGTGCTAGCGGGACAGGCGGAGAGACCCAGTACTTC. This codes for CASSASGTGGETQYF.

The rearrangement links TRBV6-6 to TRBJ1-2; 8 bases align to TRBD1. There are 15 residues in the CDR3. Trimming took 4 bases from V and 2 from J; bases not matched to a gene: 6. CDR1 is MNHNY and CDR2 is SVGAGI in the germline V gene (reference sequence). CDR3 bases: TGTGCCAGCAGTTCTCACGGACAGGGAAACTATGGCTACACCTTC. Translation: CASSSHGQGNYGYTF.

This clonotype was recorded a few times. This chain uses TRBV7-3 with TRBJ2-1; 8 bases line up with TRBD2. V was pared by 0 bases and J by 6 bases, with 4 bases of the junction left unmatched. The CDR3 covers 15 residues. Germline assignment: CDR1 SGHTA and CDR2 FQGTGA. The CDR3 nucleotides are TGTGCCAGCAGCTTAACTAGCGGGGCCACCAATGAGCAGTTCTTC. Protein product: CASSLTSGATNEQFF. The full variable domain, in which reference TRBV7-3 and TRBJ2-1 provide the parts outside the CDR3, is GAGVSQTPSNKVTEKGKYVELRCDPISGHTALYWYRQSLGQGPEFLIYFQGTGAADDSGLPNDRFFAVRPEGSVSTLKIQRTERGDSAVYLCASSLTSGATNEQFFGPGTRLTVL.

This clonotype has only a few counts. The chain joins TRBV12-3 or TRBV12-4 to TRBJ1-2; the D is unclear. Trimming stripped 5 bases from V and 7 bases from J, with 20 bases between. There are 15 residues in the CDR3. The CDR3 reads CASSHTDQGPSGYTF. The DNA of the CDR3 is TGTGCCAGCAGTCACACGGACCAAGGGCCCTCTGGCTACACCTTC.

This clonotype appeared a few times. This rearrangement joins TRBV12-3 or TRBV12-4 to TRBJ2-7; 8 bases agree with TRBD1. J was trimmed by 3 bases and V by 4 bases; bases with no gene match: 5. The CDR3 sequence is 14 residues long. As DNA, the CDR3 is TGTGCCAGCAGTTCGGACAGGGAGGTCTACGAGCAGTACTTC. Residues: CASSSDREVYEQYF.

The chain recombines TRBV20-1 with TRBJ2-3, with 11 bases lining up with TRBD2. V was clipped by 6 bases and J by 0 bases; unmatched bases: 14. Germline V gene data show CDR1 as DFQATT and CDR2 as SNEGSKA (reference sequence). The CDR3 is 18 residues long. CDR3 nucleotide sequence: TGCAGTGCCGGGGATCTTAGCGGGGGGGGTCCTAGCACAGATACGCAGTATTTT. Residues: CSAGDLSGGGPSTDTQYF.

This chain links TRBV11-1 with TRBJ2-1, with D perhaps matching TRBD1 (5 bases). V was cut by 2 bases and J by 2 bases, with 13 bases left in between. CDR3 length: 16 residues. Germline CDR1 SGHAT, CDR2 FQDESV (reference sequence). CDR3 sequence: CASSLLAQGTYNEQFF. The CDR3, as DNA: TGTGCCAGCAGCTTATTAGCTCAGGGCACCTACAATGAGCAGTTCTTC.

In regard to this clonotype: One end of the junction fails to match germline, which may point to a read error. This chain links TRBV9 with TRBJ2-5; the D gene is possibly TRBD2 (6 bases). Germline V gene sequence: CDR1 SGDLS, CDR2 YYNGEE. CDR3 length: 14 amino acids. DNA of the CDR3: TGTGCCTGCAGCGTAGCAGCGGGCGGGGAGACCCAGTACTTC. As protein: CACSVAAGGETQYF.

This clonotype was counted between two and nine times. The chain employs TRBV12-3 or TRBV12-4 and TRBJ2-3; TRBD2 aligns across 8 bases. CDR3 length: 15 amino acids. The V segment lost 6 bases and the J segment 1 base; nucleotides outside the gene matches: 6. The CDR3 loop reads CASRDGGAGTDTQYF. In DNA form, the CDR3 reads TGTGCCAGCAGGGACGGGGGGGCTGGCACAGATACGCAGTATTTT.

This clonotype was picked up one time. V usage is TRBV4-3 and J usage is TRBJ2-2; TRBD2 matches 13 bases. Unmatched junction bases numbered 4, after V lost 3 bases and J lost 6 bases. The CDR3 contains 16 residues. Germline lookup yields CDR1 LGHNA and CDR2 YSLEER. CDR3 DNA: TGCGCCAGCAGCCATGGGACTAGCGGGAAGGCCGGGGAGCTGTTTTTT. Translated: CASSHGTSGKAGELFF.

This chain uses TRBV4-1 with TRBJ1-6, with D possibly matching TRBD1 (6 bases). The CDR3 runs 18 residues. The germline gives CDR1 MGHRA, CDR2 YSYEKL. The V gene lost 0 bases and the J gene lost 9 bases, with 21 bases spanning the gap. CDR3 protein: CASSQEGGKGFTPSPLHF. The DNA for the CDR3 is TGCGCCAGCAGCCAAGAAGGGGGTAAGGGATTCACCCCTTCACCCCTCCACTTT.

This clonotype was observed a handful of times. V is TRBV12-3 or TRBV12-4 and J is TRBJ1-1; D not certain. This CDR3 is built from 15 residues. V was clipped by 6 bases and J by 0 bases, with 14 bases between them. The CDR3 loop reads CASRLTGVMNTEAFF. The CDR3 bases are TGTGCCAGCAGGTTGACTGGGGTCATGAACACTGAAGCTTTCTTT.

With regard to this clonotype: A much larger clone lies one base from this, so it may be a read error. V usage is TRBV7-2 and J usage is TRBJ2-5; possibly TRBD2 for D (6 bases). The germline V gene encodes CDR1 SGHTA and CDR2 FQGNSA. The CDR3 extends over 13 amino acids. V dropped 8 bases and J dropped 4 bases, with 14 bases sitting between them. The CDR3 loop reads CASGQTSLETQYF. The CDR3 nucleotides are TGTGCCAGCGGCCAAACTAGCCTAGAGACCCAGTACTTC.

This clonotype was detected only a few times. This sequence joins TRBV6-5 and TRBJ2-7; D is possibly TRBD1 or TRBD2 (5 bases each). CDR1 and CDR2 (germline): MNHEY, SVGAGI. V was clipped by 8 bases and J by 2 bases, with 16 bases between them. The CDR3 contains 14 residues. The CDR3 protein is CASRDRGSPYEQYF. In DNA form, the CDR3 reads TGTGCCAGCCGGGACCGAGGCAGCCCCTACGAGCAGTACTTC.

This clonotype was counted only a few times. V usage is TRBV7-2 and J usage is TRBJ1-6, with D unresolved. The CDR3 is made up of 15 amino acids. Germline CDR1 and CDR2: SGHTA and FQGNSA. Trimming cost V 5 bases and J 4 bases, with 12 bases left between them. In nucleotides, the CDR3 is TGTGCCAGCAGCCCCGATCCACCTTATAATTCACCCCTCCACTTT. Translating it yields CASSPDPPYNSPLHF.

CDR3 coding DNA: TGTGCCAGCAGTTTAGAGTCCGGAGAAGAGACCCAGTACTTC. It codes for CASSLESGEETQYF. The rearrangement uses TRBV12-3 or TRBV12-4 and TRBJ2-7; D is unclear. The J call is in doubt because the DNA end fits TRBJ2-5 better. This CDR3 region has 14 residues.

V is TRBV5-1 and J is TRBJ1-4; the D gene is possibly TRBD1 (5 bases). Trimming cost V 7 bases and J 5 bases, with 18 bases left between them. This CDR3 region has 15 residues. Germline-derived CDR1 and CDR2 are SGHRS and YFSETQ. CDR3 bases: TGCGCCAGCCGACCGGGGGGGACCCAGAATGAAAAACTGTTTTTT. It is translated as CASRPGGTQNEKLFF.

CDR3 sequence: CASSQDLVVHEQYF. The CDR3 nucleotides are TGTGCCAGCAGCCAAGATTTGGTGGTACACGAGCAGTACTTC. J is TRBJ2-7 and V is TRBV3-1; unclear D gene. Germline V gene data show CDR1 as LGHDT and CDR2 as YNNKEL (reference sequence). The V and J ends lost 0 bases and 5 bases respectively, with 11 bases between them. This CDR3 spans 14 amino acids.

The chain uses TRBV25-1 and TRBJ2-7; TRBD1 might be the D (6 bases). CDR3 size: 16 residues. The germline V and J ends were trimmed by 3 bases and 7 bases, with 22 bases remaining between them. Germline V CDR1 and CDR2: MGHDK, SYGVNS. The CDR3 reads CASSDQSHRDLNEQYF. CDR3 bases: TGTGCCAGCAGTGACCAATCCCACAGGGACCTTAATGAGCAGTACTTC.

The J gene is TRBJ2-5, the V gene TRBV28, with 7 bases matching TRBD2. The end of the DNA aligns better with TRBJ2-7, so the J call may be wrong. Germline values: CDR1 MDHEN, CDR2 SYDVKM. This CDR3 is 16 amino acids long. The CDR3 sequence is CASSPAGAGDFYEQYF. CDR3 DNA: TGTGCCAGCAGTCCAGCCGGGGCGGGAGATTTCTACGAGCAGTACTTC.

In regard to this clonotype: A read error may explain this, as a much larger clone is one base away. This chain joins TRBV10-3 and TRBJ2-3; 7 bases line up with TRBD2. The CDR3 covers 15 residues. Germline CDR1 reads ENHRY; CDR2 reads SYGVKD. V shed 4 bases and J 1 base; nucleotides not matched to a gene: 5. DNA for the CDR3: TGTGCCATCAGTGGAGAGGGAGGGGGCACAGATACGCAGTATTTT. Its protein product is CAISGEGGGTDTQYF.

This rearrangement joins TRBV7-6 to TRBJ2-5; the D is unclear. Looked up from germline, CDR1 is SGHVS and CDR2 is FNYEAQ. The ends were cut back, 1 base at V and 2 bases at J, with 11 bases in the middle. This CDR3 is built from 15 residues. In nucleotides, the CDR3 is TGTGCCAGCAGCTTAGAACTGTGGGGACAAGAGACCCAGTACTTC. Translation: CASSLELWGQETQYF.

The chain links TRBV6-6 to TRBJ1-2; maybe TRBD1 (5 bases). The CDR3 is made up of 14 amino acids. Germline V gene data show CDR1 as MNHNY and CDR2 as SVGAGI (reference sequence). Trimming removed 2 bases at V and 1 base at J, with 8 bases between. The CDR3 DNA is TGTGCCAGCAGTTACACAGACAGTAACTATGGCTACACCTTC. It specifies CASSYTDSNYGYTF.

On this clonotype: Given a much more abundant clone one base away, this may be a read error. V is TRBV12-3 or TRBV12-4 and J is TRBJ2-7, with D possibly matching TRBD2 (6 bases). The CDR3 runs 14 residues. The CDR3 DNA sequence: TGTGCCAGCAGTACGGGACTGCGCTCCTACGGGCAGTACTTC. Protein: CASSTGLRSYGQYF.

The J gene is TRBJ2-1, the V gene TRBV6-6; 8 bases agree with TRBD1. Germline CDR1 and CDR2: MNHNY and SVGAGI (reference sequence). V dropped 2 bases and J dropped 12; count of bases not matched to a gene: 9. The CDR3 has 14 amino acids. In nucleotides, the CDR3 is TGTGCCAGCAGTTACCGCCCGTTACAGGGGGGGCAGTTCTTC. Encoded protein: CASSYRPLQGGQFF.

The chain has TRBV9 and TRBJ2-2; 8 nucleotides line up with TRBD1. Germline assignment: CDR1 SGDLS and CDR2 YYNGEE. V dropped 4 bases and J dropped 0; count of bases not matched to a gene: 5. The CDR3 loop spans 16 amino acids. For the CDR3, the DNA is TGTGCCAGCAGCTCGGGGACAGGTGCGAACACCGGGGAGCTGTTTTTT. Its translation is CASSSGTGANTGELFF.

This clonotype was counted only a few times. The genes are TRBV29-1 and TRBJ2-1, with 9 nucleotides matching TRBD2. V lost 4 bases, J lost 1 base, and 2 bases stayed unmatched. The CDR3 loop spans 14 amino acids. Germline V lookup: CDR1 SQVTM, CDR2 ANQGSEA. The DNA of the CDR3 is TGCAGCGTTGTCAGCGGGAGGTCCTACAATGAGCAGTTCTTC. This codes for CSVVSGRSYNEQFF.

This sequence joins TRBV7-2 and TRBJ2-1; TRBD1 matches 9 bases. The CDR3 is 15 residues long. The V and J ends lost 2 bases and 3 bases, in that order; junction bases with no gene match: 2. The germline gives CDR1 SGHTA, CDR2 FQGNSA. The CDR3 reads CASSLRTGDYNEQFF. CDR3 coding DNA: TGTGCCAGCAGCTTAAGGACAGGGGACTACAATGAGCAGTTCTTC. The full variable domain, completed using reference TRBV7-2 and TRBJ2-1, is GAGVSQSPSNKVTEKGKDVELRCDPISGHTALYWYRQSLGQGLEFLIYFQGNSAPDKSGLPSDRFSAERTGGSVSTLTIQRTQQEDSAVYLCASSLRTGDYNEQFFGPGTRLTVL.

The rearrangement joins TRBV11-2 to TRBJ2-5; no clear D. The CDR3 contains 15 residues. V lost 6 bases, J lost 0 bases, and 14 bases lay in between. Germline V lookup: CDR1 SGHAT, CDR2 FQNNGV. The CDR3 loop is CASRDWGSYQETQYF. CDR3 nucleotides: TGTGCCAGCAGGGATTGGGGAAGCTACCAAGAGACCCAGTACTTC.